This paragraph reports one TCR beta chain. Its antigen is not identified. Per sample, the assay covered 80,000 to 100,000 TCR templates. The method was immunoSEQ multiplex PCR; TCRdb's version includes in-frame clones alone and lacks a portion of them. The top ten clones hold less than 2% of a sample with roughly 82,000 clones, about 91% of them seen once. This specimen belongs to a study of siplizumab effects on memory and regulatory T cells. This CDR3 has 17 amino acids. V trimming: 0 bases; J trimming: 5 bases; junction bases outside the gene matches: 13. In germline, CDR1 is SGHNT, CDR2 YYREEE (reference sequence). Overall study results and limits: The diversity of naive T cells seemed greater than that of memory cells, and their alloresponse contribution seemed major.

This TCR came from a human donor in good health. The genes are TRBV5-4 and TRBJ1-2; 7 nucleotides align to TRBD1. The sequenced sample was Tregs sorted from blood. The DNA of the CDR3 is TGTGCCAGCAGCTTGGGAATCTATACAGGGGAAGTGTATGGCTACACCTTC. Protein: CASSLGIYTGEVYGYTF.